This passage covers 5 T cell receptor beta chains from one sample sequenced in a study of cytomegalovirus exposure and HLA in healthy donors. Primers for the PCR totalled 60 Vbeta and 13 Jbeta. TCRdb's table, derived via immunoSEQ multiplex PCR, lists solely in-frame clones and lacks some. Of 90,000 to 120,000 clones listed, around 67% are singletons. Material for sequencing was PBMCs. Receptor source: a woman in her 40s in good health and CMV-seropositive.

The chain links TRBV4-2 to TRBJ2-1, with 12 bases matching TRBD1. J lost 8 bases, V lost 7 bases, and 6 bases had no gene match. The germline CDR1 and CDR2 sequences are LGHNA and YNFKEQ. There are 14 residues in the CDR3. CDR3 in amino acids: CASTPGQGAYEQFF. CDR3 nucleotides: TGTGCCAGCACCCCGGGACAGGGGGCCTATGAGCAGTTCTTC.

The CDR3 region has the DNA TGTGCCAGCAGTTTAAGGGCGCCGACTAGCGGGGGGCGGTACCAAGAGACCCAGTACTTC. Its protein product is CASSLRAPTSGGRYQETQYF. The chain employs TRBV27 and TRBJ2-5; 13 bases line up with TRBD2. Germline CDR1 is MNHEY and CDR2 is SMNVEV (reference sequence). The CDR3 runs to 20 residues. The V segment lost 2 bases and the J segment 0 bases; nucleotides outside the gene matches: 12.

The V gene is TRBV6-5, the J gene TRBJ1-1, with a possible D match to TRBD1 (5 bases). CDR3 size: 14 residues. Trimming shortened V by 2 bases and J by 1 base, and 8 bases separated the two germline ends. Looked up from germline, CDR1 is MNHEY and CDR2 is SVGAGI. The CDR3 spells CASSYNGQNTEAFF. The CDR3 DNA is TGTGCCAGCAGTTACAACGGACAGAACACTGAAGCTTTCTTT.

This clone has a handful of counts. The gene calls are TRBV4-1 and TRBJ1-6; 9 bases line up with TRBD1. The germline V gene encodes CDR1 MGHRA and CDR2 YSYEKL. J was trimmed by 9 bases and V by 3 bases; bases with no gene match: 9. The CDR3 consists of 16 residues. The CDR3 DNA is TGCGCCAGCAGCCAGACACAGGGGGCGAGGAGTTCACCCCTCCACTTT. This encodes CASSQTQGARSSPLHF.

The CDR3 DNA reads as TGTGCCAGCAGCTTGGGACAGGGAGGAGGAAACACCATATATTTT. Translation: CASSLGQGGGNTIYF. The V call is TRBV7-9, the J call TRBJ1-3; TRBD1 agrees at 9 bases. V shed 3 bases, J shed 4 bases, and the junction held 4 bases outside the gene matches. The CDR3 has 15 amino acids. Germline assignment: CDR1 SEHNR and CDR2 FQNEAQ (reference sequence).